The source of this TCR beta chain is a study of blood T cell repertoires in COVID-19. Overall study: T cells, B-cell-depleted T cells, or PBMCs supplied cDNA or gDNA.

Some clones are missing from TCRdb's copy, which holds only in-frame ones; the method was immunoSEQ multiplex PCR. The sample includes more than 300,000 clones, over 75% seen only once; the top ten take about 4.2%. A remark on this clone: Distinct nucleotide sequences in the sample also encode this CDR3.

Those who participated ranged in age from roughly 18 to 90 years and resided in roughly 26 US areas. Two negative PCRs, clearance, or symptom resolution had been documented for recovered Cohort 3 donors. The CDR3 sequence is 12 residues long. Trimming left V 4 bases short and J 7 bases short, with 8 bases between. The germline CDR1 and CDR2 sequences are LGHDT and YNNKEL (reference sequence). The sequence was collected from a man younger than 45 who had recovered from COVID-19. The chain employs TRBV3-1 (or the pseudogene TRBV3-2) and TRBJ2-1, with TRBD2 as a possible D gene (5 bases). The material sequenced was PBMCs or T cells enriched from blood (not recorded which). The CDR3 sequence is CASSLGGNEQFF. Written as DNA, the CDR3 is TGTGCCAGCAGCCTGGGCGGGAATGAGCAGTTCTTC.